This T cell receptor (beta chain) was profiled in a study of long-term antiretroviral therapy in people with HIV (dated by TCRdb to between 2020 and 2023). Regarding the study in general: The earliest samples were collected about a decade before the 2015 WHO recommendation for immediate ART, when ART was typically delayed until CD4 counts fell. This retrospective serial study examined whether starting ART and sustained HIV suppression were associated with changes in the composition and diversity of the TRB repertoire in peripheral blood. From a few dozen adults with confirmed HIV infection, the cohort provided approximately 190 cryopreserved PBMC samples, gathered serially across a mean of around six years (range 1-12). Among the 25 to 30 participants with HIV, about a dozen were female. No cross-contamination during QIAcube processing was seen in test extractions of a monoclonal T-cell line run alongside 30 to 35 polyclonal samples. Overall study results and their limits: Because cell numbers in pre-ART samples were limited, unsorted PBMC were profiled instead of sorted CD4+ and CD8+ T cells. HIV repertoires had narrower CDR3 length ranges than controls, and the network structure suggested an antigen-experienced repertoire that shifted only slightly toward naive after ART. Since PBMC availability was limited, sequencing covered only the TCR beta chain, with no alpha chain pairing. A significant increase in TRB diversity was found to be associated with ART initiation, although TRB diversity was observed to remain significantly below that of transplant donor controls even after long-term ART. Inferences about post-ART repertoire changes are limited because no data were available on ART adherence, viral resistance or therapy changes. Samples dated from about 2003 to 2018, and the ART regimens used may be less effective than current ones. Expanded TRB clones identified before ART initiation dominated the repertoire at all time points, although this dominance fluctuated and declined in many PLHIV after ART.

This clone was seen once. The specificity of this receptor is unknown. Base qualities are missing; no much larger clone stands one base away. The immunoSEQ hsTCRB v3.0 assay was used at survey level resolution for TRB variable region sequencing. The targeted TRB sequencing depth was roughly 40,000-55,000 T-cell genomes per sample. Pooled TRB libraries were sequenced on an Illumina MiSeq with a v3 150-cycle kit. The paper's data handling went like this. Repertoire analysis was run in R within a reproducible Nextflow workflow that covered QC, data transformation and analysis. Custom analyses were implemented in LymphoSeq2, an R package for AIRR-Seq data exploration. A handful of samples that yielded fewer than 5000 total TRB sequences were excluded, so that 150 to 200 HIV repertoires were analyzed. Among the approximately 200 retained HIV repertoires, 55 to 60 were collected before ART initiation and about 130 were collected after ART initiation. Repertoires were downsampled to 5000 TRB nucleotide sequences, and summary statistics were averaged over 100 downsampling iterations. The analysis kept only TRB sequences whose CDR3 regions were at least seven amino acids long. Two measures captured diversity: a Shannon entropy-derived clonality score and the Gini coefficient. In repertoire networks, the top 5000 CDR3 amino acid sequences were linked whenever an edit distance of one separated two sequences. GLIPH2 predicted antigen specificity groups and MHC restriction for TRB CDR3 amino acid sequences. To flag known CMV, EBV, HIV or tissue antigen associations, CDR3 amino acid sequences were matched against VDJdb and McPAS-TCR. Pre-ART, post-ART and control groups were compared with Wilcoxon signed-rank tests and Holm-Bonferroni correction. Here the immuneACCESS table is served through TCRdb, limited to in-frame sequences with V and J called. Missing clones are a known gap in these copies; in checked studies unresolved V genes cover under half, and the rest lacks a known reason. That table is the source of V, J and clone size, and D and trimming were worked out from the DNA. The sample yields tens of thousands of clones; over 90% were counted once. Together, the top ten hold about a tenth of the sample.

To be included, a participant needed at least one PBMC sample from before ART initiation plus at least two post-ART samples. Every participant with HIV received treatment in the United States of America. Before DNA extraction, cryopreserved samples containing roughly 0.9-10 million PBMC were thawed and washed. At the time of the earliest PBMC sample, participants with HIV were aged between about 23 and 54 years. Per participant, PBMC samples came from 1-4 timepoints prior to ART initiation and 2-8 timepoints following ART initiation, for a median of 7 samples. Serial HIV viral load, CD4+ T-cell count, ART history and demographic data were obtained for every participant. Using a Qiagen kit on a QIAcube, genomic DNA was extracted from unsorted PBMC, with samples processed in batches of 12. V drops 0 bases and J drops 6 bases, leaving 18 bases in between. Taken from the germline V gene, the CDR1 and CDR2 loops are SQVTM and ANQGSEA. There are 16 amino acids in the CDR3, from cysteine to phenylalanine inclusive. CDR3 DNA only is kept here, 48 bases in frame from base 1.

The sequences come from unsorted PBMCs, collected 6.2 years after starting antiretroviral therapy. This clonotype originated in a man aged 40-49 years with HIV. The sequence joins TRBV29-1 to TRBJ2-1; the D gene is not confidently resolved. In nucleotide form, the sequence is TGCAGCGTTGAAGATCCTGCACGGACCCGTCCCAATGAGCAGTTCTTC. It encodes CSVEDPARTRPNEQFF.